The present entry profiles one T cell receptor beta chain with its context. This clone's antigen is unknown. No base qualities exist here, and no much larger clone lies one base off it. The sample is drawn from a study of T cell responses to AZD1222 COVID-19 vaccine (dated by TCRdb to the early 2020s). Background for the entire study: A total of 233 trial participants underwent TCR sequencing, of whom 207 had received two doses of AZD1222 and 26 had received two doses of the MenACWY control vaccine. Trial participants were enrolled by age into subgroups of 18-55, 56-69 and 70-plus years, and around 150, 29 and 61 TCR-sequenced participants, respectively, were included in these subgroups.

The intended sense of this specimen's time point label: about 28 days (+/-7) after the second vaccine dose. Because spike-specific TCR depth and breadth did not differ between the two schedules, AZD1222 recipients who got a second dose at roughly 4 weeks were pooled with those who got a second dose at roughly 12 weeks. Samples from vaccinated people were obtained from the UK trials COV001 and COV002, which included a single-blind randomized controlled phase 2/3 trial of AZD1222 (ChAdOx1 nCoV-19) in healthy adults. For TCRbeta chain sequencing, PBMC samples from trial participants were taken at day 0 and at day 28 after the second dose. The CDR3 regions of human TCRbeta chains were analyzed by immunosequencing. Per the original workflow: TCRs in the repertoires were compared against a reference library of SARS-CoV-2-specific TCRs that had been generated with the MIRA antigen-specificity platform. Breadth was defined as the fraction of unique TCRs that were SARS-CoV-2-associated, and depth was defined as the fraction of total T cells that were SARS-CoV-2-associated. Using the MIRA data, each spike-specific TCR was mapped to the spike region that the TCR reacts to and placed in a CD4 or CD8 class. Log10-transformed breadth and depth values were compared by one-way ANOVA with Sidak's multiple comparisons tests. The source is immuneACCESS, and TCRdb retained only in-frame sequences with V and J called. Part of the clones is not carried over; for the studies checked, unresolved V genes explain less than half of this, and the remainder is unexplained. That table gives V, J and clone size, and the DNA gave D and trimming. This sample gives 120,000 to 150,000 clones in total; about 92% of them show up just once. In total, the top ten clones hold roughly 1.8% of the sample.

A distance of 8 bases separates the germline ends of V and J, which lose 1 base and 7 bases respectively. The CDR3 runs 13 amino acids, cysteine and phenylalanine included. Of the read, only the CDR3 DNA is kept; its 39 bases are in frame from base 1. CDR1 and CDR2 (SNHLY, FYNNEI) derive from the germline V gene. General study outcomes and caveats: In the small 56-69-year group, the increase in depth fell short of significance, most likely because of low power. Only six AZD1222 recipients were SARS-CoV-2 seropositive at baseline, limiting conclusions about previously exposed vaccinees. Participants were mostly white British and included more females than males, and it was suggested by the authors that clonal diversity may have been underestimated. Nearly half of unique spike-specific TCRs reportedly recognized epitopes outside regions mutated in the B.1.351 and B.1.1.7 variants. Spike-specific TCR breadth and depth rose significantly after two AZD1222 doses compared with day 0 and with MenACWY recipients. Because no day 14 peak-response samples were available, the repertoires could be characterized only after the peak T cell response. Vaccine-associated CD4 TCRs spanned the whole spike protein, with dominant responses in regions 160-218 and 743-854.

The material sequenced was peripheral blood, taken 28 days after the second AZD1222 dose. This chain is built from TRBV2 and TRBJ1-5; the D gene is unclear. This TCR derives from an adult who received the AZD1222 COVID-19 vaccine. The DNA reads as follows: TGTGCCAGCAGTGAAGATTCTGGGCAGCCCCAGCATTTT. This translates into CASSEDSGQPQHF.